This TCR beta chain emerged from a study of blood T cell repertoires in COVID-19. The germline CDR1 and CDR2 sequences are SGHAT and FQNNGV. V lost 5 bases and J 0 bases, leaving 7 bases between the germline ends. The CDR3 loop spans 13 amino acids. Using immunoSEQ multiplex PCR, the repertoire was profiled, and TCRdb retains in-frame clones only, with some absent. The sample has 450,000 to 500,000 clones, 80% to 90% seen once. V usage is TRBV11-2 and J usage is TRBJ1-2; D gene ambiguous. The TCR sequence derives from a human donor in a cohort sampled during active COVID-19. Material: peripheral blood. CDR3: CASSTDSNYGYTF. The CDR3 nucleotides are TGTGCCAGCAGCACCGACTCTAACTATGGCTACACCTTC.